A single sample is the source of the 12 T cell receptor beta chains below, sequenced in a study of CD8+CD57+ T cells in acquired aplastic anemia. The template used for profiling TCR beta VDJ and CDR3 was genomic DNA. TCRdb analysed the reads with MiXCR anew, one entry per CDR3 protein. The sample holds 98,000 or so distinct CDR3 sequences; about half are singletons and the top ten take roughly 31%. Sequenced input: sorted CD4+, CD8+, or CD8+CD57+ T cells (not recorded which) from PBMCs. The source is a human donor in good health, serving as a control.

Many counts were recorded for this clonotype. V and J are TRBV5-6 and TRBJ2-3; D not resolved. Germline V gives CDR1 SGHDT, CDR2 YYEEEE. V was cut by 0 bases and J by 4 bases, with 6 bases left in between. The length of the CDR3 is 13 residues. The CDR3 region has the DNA TGTGCCAGCAGCTTGGGGTTGTCAGATACGCAGTATTTT. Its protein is CASSLGLSDTQYF.

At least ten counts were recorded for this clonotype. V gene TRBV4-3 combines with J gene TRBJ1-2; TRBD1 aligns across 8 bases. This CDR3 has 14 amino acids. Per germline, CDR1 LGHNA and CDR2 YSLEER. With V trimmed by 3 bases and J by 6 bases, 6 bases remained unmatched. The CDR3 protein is CASSQRQGSHGYTF. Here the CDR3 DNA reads TGCGCCAGCAGCCAGCGACAGGGGTCCCATGGCTACACCTTC.

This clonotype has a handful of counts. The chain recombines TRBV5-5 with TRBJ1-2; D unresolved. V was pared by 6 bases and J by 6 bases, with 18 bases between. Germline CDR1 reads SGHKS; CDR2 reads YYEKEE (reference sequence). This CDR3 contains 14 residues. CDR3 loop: CASTPESVGHGYTF. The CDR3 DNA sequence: TGTGCCAGCACCCCCGAGTCAGTCGGGCATGGCTACACCTTC.

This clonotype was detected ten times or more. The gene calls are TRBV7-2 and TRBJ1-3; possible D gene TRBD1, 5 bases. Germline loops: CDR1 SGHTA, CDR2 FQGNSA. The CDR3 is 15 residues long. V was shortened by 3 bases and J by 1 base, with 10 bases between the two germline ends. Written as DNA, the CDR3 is TGTGCCAGCAGCTTGACAGAACTATCTGGAAACACCATATATTTT. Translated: CASSLTELSGNTIYF.

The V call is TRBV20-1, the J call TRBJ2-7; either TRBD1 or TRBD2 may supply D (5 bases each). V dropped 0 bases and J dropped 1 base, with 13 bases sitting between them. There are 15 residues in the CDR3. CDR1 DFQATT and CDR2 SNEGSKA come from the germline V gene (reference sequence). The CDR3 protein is CSARDGGRGSYEQYF. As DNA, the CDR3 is TGCAGTGCTAGAGATGGGGGTCGGGGTTCCTACGAGCAGTACTTC.

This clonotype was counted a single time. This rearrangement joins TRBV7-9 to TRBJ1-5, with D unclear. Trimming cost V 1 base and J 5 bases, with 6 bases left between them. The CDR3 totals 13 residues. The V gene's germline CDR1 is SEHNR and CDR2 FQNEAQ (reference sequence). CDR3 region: CASSLERDQPQHF. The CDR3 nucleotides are TGTGCCAGCAGCTTAGAAAGGGATCAGCCCCAGCATTTT.

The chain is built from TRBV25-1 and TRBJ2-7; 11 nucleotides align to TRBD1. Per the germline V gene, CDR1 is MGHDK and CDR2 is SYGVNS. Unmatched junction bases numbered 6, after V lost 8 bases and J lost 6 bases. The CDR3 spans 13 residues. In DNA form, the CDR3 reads TGTGCCAGCTTGGGACAGGGGGTGGTCGAGCAGTACTTC. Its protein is CASLGQGVVEQYF.

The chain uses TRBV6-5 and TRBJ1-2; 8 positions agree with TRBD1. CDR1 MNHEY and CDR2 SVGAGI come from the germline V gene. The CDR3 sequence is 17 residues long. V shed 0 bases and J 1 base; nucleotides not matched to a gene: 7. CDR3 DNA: TGTGCCAGCAGTTACTCGATAAACAGGGGGAGTAACTATGGCTACACCTTC. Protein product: CASSYSINRGSNYGYTF.

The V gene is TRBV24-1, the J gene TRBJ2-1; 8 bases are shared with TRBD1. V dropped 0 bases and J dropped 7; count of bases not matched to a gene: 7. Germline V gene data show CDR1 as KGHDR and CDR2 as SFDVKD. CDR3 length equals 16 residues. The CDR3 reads CATSDLGQGPSNEQFF. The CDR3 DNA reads TGTGCCACCAGTGATTTGGGACAGGGTCCTAGTAATGAGCAGTTCTTC.

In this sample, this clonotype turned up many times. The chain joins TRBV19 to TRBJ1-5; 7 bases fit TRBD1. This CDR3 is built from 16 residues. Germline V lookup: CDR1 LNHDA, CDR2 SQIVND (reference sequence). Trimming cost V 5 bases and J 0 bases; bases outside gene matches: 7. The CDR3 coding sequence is TGTGCCAGTAGTGTGACAGGGTTAACTAGCAATCAGCCCCAGCATTTT. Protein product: CASSVTGLTSNQPQHF.

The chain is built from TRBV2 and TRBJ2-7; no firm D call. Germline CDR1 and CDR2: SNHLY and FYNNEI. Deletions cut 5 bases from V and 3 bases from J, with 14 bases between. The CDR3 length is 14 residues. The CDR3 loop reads CASSFLTLNYEQYF. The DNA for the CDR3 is TGTGCCAGCAGTTTCCTGACACTTAACTACGAGCAGTACTTC. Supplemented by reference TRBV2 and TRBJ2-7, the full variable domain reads EPEVTQTPSHQVTQMGQEVILRCVPISNHLYFYWYRQILGQKVEFLVSFYNNEISEKSEIFDDQFSVERPDGSNFTLKIRSTKLEDSAMYFCASSFLTLNYEQYFGPGTRLTVT.

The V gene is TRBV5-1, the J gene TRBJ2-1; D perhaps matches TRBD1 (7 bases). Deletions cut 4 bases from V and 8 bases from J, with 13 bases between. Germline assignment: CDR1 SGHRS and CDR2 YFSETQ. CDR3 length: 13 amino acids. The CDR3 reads CASSATGEDEQFF. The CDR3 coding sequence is TGCGCCAGCAGCGCTACAGGGGAGGATGAGCAGTTCTTC.